Below are 28 T cell receptor beta chains sequenced from a single sample in a study of blood T cells in healthy people across ages. The authors ran a second PCR of about 6 to 11 cycles using a sample-barcoded 5' primer and a J-beta primer mix. MiXCR, applied by TCRdb to the 5' RACE reads, yields one record per CDR3 protein. The sample lists 780,000 or so distinct CDR3 sequences, about 56% occurring once. Sequencing was carried out using blood. The receptors derive from a man between 40 and 49 years old in good health.

V usage is TRBV2 and J usage is TRBJ1-6; no definite D call. Looked up from germline, CDR1 is SNHLY and CDR2 is FYNNEI. The CDR3 is 12 amino acids. V was pared by 8 bases and J by 7 bases, with 9 bases between. CDR3 sequence reads: CASRLLNSPLHF. CDR3 DNA sequence: TGTGCCAGCCGGCTCCTAAATTCACCCCTCCACTTT. Supplemented by reference TRBV2 and TRBJ1-6, the full variable domain reads EPEVTQTPSHQVTQMGQEVILRCVPISNHLYFYWYRQILGQKVEFLVSFYNNEISEKSEIFDDQFSVERPDGSNFTLKIRSTKLEDSAMYFCASRLLNSPLHFGNGTRLTVT.

The V and J genes are TRBV24-1 and TRBJ1-5; D not resolved. The length of the CDR3 is 14 residues. Germline CDR1 KGHDR, CDR2 SFDVKD. Between the trimmed V and J ends, which lost 1 base and 4 bases, there was a span of 7 bases. CDR3 coding DNA: TGTGCCACCAGTGATTTATCCGGTAATCAGCCCCAGCATTTT. Its translation is CATSDLSGNQPQHF.

The chain combines TRBV7-2 with TRBJ2-7, with TRBD2 as a possible D gene (5 bases). V lost 5 bases to trimming and J lost 3 bases, with 11 bases between them. The CDR3 has 13 residues. In germline, CDR1 is SGHTA, CDR2 FQGNSA. The CDR3 protein is CASSPAGGYEQYF. Written as DNA, the CDR3 is TGTGCCAGCAGCCCCGCGGGTGGCTACGAGCAGTACTTC.

This clonotype has more than one count but fewer than ten. The chain combines TRBV5-6 with TRBJ2-7; TRBD1 is a possible D gene (5 bases). Germline V lookup: CDR1 SGHDT, CDR2 YYEEEE. Trimming removed 7 bases at V and 3 bases at J, with 14 bases between. The CDR3 runs to 13 residues. The CDR3 reads CASRSKGFYEQYF. As DNA, the CDR3 is TGTGCCAGCCGGTCCAAGGGGTTCTACGAGCAGTACTTC.

The genes are TRBV20-1 and TRBJ2-5; no clear D gene. There are 12 residues in the CDR3. The germline CDR1 and CDR2 sequences are DFQATT and SNEGSKA (reference sequence). Trimming removed 2 bases at V and 4 bases at J, with 8 bases between. The CDR3 nucleotides read TGCAGTGCTAGACAGTGGGGAGAGACCCAGTACTTC. Protein product: CSARQWGETQYF.

V is TRBV27 and J is TRBJ2-7; 7 bases map to TRBD2. The CDR3 is made up of 16 amino acids. V shed 5 bases and J 0 bases; nucleotides not matched to a gene: 10. The V gene's germline CDR1 is MNHEY and CDR2 SMNVEV (reference sequence). This chain's CDR3 is CASSQQLATSSYEQYF. CDR3 sequence (DNA): TGTGCCAGCAGTCAACAACTAGCGACAAGCTCCTACGAGCAGTACTTC.

This clonotype appeared once. V gene TRBV29-1 combines with J gene TRBJ2-3; D is possibly TRBD1 (6 bases). This CDR3 spans 13 amino acids. In germline, CDR1 is SQVTM, CDR2 ANQGSEA. The CDR3 reads CSEGQTVTDTQYF. The CDR3 DNA sequence: TGCAGTGAAGGACAGACAGTCACAGATACGCAGTATTTT.

On this clonotype itself: One junction end does not reproduce the germline sequence, and a read error may be involved. CDR3 amino acids: CASSVFPAEETQYF. Here the CDR3 DNA reads TGTGCCAGCAGCGTATTTCCAGCGGAGGAGACCCAGTACTTC. The chain couples TRBV5-1 to TRBJ2-7; perhaps TRBD2 as D (5 bases). The J call is uncertain, as TRBJ2-5 better fits the DNA end. The length of the CDR3 is 14 residues. Germline V gene sequence: CDR1 SGHRS, CDR2 YFSETQ.

The chain combines TRBV5-1 with TRBJ2-3; 9 bases are a match to TRBD1. Germline assignment: CDR1 SGHRS and CDR2 YFSETQ. This CDR3 contains 16 residues. V shed 4 bases and J 0 bases; nucleotides not matched to a gene: 6. The CDR3 DNA sequence: TGCGCCAGCAGCCCCGGGGACAGGGCAAGCACAGATACGCAGTATTTT. It yields the protein CASSPGDRASTDTQYF.

This clonotype has a handful of counts. The V call is TRBV6-1, the J call TRBJ1-2; D unclear. Trimming pared 6 bases from V and 3 bases from J, leaving 11 bases between. CDR1 is MNHNS, CDR2 SASEGT, per germline. The CDR3 has 13 residues. CDR3 protein: CASSLLSDYGYTF. The CDR3 region has the DNA TGTGCCAGCAGCCTCCTTTCGGACTATGGCTACACCTTC.

This clonotype has more than one count but fewer than ten. The chain recombines TRBV9 with TRBJ2-5; D is perhaps TRBD1 or TRBD2 (5 bases each). Per germline, CDR1 SGDLS and CDR2 YYNGEE. The CDR3 is 14 amino acids. V lost 4 bases, J lost 1 base, and 11 bases lay in between. CDR3 nucleotides: TGTGCCAGCAGCTCTTTGGGGACCCAAGAGACCCAGTACTTC. The encoded protein is CASSSLGTQETQYF.

V and J are TRBV7-8 and TRBJ2-3; tentative D call: TRBD2 (7 bases). CDR1 is SGHVS and CDR2 is FQNEAQ in the germline V gene. The V end was cut by 5 bases, the J end by 3 bases, with 18 bases between. This CDR3 is 16 amino acids long. The CDR3 region is CASSPRWGGGTDTQYF. The CDR3 DNA is TGTGCCAGCAGCCCTCGATGGGGAGGGGGGACAGATACGCAGTATTTT.

V and J are TRBV6-2 or TRBV6-3 and TRBJ2-1; D not resolved. The germline CDR1 and CDR2 sequences are MNHEY and SVGEGT. V gave up 2 bases and J gave up 10 bases, with 12 bases separating them. This CDR3 is 13 amino acids long. The CDR3, as DNA: TGTGCCAGCAGTTACGTTGGGCCTAGGGAGCAGTTCTTC. It is translated as CASSYVGPREQFF.

There are many counts of this clonotype. V gene TRBV20-1 combines with J gene TRBJ2-3; perhaps TRBD1 as D (7 bases). V was trimmed by 5 bases and J by 3 bases, leaving 18 bases between them. The germline CDR1 and CDR2 sequences are DFQATT and SNEGSKA (reference sequence). This CDR3 spans 15 amino acids. DNA for the CDR3: TGCAGTGCTCAGCCACAGGGGAGGCGTACAGATACGCAGTATTTT. Translating it yields CSAQPQGRRTDTQYF.

The chain joins TRBV5-1 to TRBJ2-7; D is ambiguous. This CDR3 is built from 15 residues. V lost 4 bases, J lost 2 bases, and 16 bases lay in between. The germline gives CDR1 SGHRS, CDR2 YFSETQ. CDR3 residues: CASSPATGGAYEQYF. The DNA of the CDR3 is TGCGCCAGCAGCCCCGCTACTGGTGGGGCCTACGAGCAGTACTTC.

V is TRBV2 and J is TRBJ2-3; 9 bases map to TRBD2. CDR1 is SNHLY, CDR2 FYNNEI, per germline. The CDR3 runs to 17 residues. Unmatched junction bases numbered 12, after V lost 2 bases and J lost 6 bases. Here the CDR3 DNA reads TGTGCCAGCAGTGAAATTCGCGCGGGGGGGCAACCCGATACGCAGTATTTT. It specifies CASSEIRAGGQPDTQYF.

The J gene is TRBJ2-4, the V gene TRBV12-5; 13 bases align to TRBD2. The end of the DNA is better explained by TRBJ2-5, so the J call may be wrong. CDR1 is LGHNT, CDR2 FRNRAP, per germline. CDR3 size: 16 residues. CDR3: CASGPRTSGRAETQYF. The CDR3 bases are TGTGCTAGTGGTCCGCGAACTAGCGGGAGGGCGGAGACCCAGTACTTC.

The rearrangement links TRBV20-1 to TRBJ2-5; 7 positions match TRBD1. V trimming: 0 bases; J trimming: 4 bases; junction bases outside the gene matches: 11. Germline CDR1 and CDR2: DFQATT and SNEGSKA (reference sequence). The CDR3 sequence is 16 residues long. The CDR3 loop reads CSAREPRGLVRETQYF. Here the CDR3 DNA reads TGCAGTGCTAGAGAACCTAGGGGGCTCGTACGAGAGACCCAGTACTTC.

This clonotype was seen only a few times. The rearrangement uses TRBV29-1 and TRBJ2-7, with TRBD1 identical over 8 bases. The CDR3 loop spans 12 amino acids. Unmatched junction bases numbered 8, after V lost 6 bases and J lost 7 bases. Germline lookup yields CDR1 SQVTM and CDR2 ANQGSEA. CDR3: CSVAQGAGEQYF. CDR3 DNA: TGCAGCGTCGCCCAGGGGGCGGGTGAGCAGTACTTC.

Only a few counts were recorded for this clonotype. The chain uses TRBV7-2 and TRBJ2-3; the D is unclear. Trimming took off 3 bases at V and 2 bases at J, with 12 bases between the two ends. The CDR3 totals 15 residues. Germline CDR1 and CDR2: SGHTA and FQGNSA. The CDR3 DNA sequence: TGTGCCAGCAGCTTTGATGGGCTTCCCACAGATACGCAGTATTTT. It translates to CASSFDGLPTDTQYF.

The genes are TRBV27 and TRBJ2-5; tentative D call: TRBD2 (6 bases). Germline CDR1 is MNHEY and CDR2 is SMNVEV (reference sequence). The CDR3 runs 14 residues. The germline V and J ends were trimmed by 6 bases and 0 bases, with 11 bases remaining between them. CDR3 sequence reads: CASRPGGYQETQYF. CDR3 nucleotides: TGTGCCAGCAGACCTGGGGGGTACCAAGAGACCCAGTACTTC.

This clonotype appeared once. This chain links TRBV20-1 with TRBJ2-7, with D possibly being TRBD1 (5 bases). V gave up 2 bases and J gave up 3 bases, with 14 bases separating them. The CDR3 has 14 amino acids. Germline V lookup: CDR1 DFQATT, CDR2 SNEGSKA (reference sequence). CDR3 amino acids: CSARPSDSSYEQYF. The CDR3 DNA reads TGCAGTGCTAGACCTTCCGACAGCAGCTACGAGCAGTACTTC.

A single count supports this clonotype. V gene TRBV5-1 combines with J gene TRBJ2-1; 8 bases agree with TRBD2. Per germline, CDR1 SGHRS and CDR2 YFSETQ. The CDR3 has 16 amino acids. J lost 6 bases, V lost 4 bases, and 12 bases had no gene match. The CDR3 is CASSRGLALAGNEQFF. The CDR3 nucleotides read TGCGCCAGCAGCAGAGGACTAGCCCTGGCGGGCAATGAGCAGTTCTTC.

This sequence joins TRBV20-1 and TRBJ2-3, with a possible D match to TRBD2 (6 bases). The CDR3 totals 14 residues. V lost 6 bases to trimming and J lost 0 bases, with 13 bases between them. Germline loops: CDR1 DFQATT, CDR2 SNEGSKA (reference sequence). The CDR3 sequence: CSAQPGTSTDTQYF. CDR3 DNA: TGCAGTGCCCAACCCGGGACTAGCACAGATACGCAGTATTTT.

This clonotype appeared once. The chain has TRBV6-2 or TRBV6-3 and TRBJ2-7; tentatively, D is TRBD1 (6 bases). Germline lookup yields CDR1 MNHEY and CDR2 SVGEGT. CDR3 size: 15 residues. Trimming shortened V by 2 bases and J by 2 bases, and 13 bases separated the two germline ends. Here the CDR3 reads CASSYPPTGTYEQYF. CDR3 DNA: TGTGCCAGCAGTTACCCACCGACAGGAACCTACGAGCAGTACTTC.

The gene calls are TRBV4-3 and TRBJ2-6, with D possibly being TRBD1 (5 bases). Trimming cost V 8 bases and J 2 bases, with 10 bases left between them. The CDR3 runs to 14 residues. The germline V gene has CDR1 LGHNA and CDR2 YSLEER. CDR3 sequence reads: CASQQGAGANVLTF. In DNA form, the CDR3 reads TGCGCCAGCCAGCAAGGGGCTGGGGCCAACGTCCTGACTTTC.

The chain links TRBV24-1 to TRBJ2-1; 9 nucleotides match TRBD1. The germline CDR1 and CDR2 sequences are KGHDR and SFDVKD. V gave up 8 bases and J gave up 8 bases; unmatched junction bases: 15. This CDR3 spans 16 amino acids. CDR3 region: CATTHGGTGKNDEQFF. The CDR3 DNA is TGTGCCACCACCCATGGAGGGACAGGGAAGAACGATGAGCAGTTCTTC.

The chain combines TRBV5-1 with TRBJ1-6, with 7 bases that match TRBD1. The CDR3 is 16 residues long. The germline gives CDR1 SGHRS, CDR2 YFSETQ. V lost 4 bases, J lost 8 bases, and 12 bases stayed unmatched. Here the CDR3 reads CASSPDGTTGDSPLHF. The CDR3 DNA reads TGCGCCAGCAGCCCTGACGGGACCACAGGGGATTCACCCCTCCACTTT. Using reference TRBV5-1 and TRBJ1-6 for the parts outside the CDR3, the full variable domain is KAGVTQTPRYLIKTRGQQVTLSCSPISGHRSVSWYQQTPGQGLQFLFEYFSETQRNKGNFPGRFSGRQFSNSRSEMNVSTLELGDSALYLCASSPDGTTGDSPLHFGNGTRLTVT.